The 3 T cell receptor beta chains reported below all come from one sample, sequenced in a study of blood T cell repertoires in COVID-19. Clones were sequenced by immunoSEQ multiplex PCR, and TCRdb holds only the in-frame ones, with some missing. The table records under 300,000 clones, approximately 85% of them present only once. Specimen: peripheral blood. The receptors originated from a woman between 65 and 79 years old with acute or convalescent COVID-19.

The DNA of the CDR3 is TGTGCCAGCAGTGATCGGCAGGGAAGGGGTCAGCCCCAGCATTTT. Its protein product is CASSDRQGRGQPQHF. The chain has TRBV6-1 and TRBJ1-5, with a weak D call TRBD1 (5 bases). Per germline, CDR1 MNHNS and CDR2 SASEGT. Trimming took off 3 bases at V and 6 bases at J, with 15 bases between the two ends. This CDR3 comprises 15 residues.

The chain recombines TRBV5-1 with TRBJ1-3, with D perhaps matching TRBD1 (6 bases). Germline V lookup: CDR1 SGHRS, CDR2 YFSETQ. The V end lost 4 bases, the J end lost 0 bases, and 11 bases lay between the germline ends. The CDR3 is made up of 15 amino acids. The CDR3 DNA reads TGCGCCAGCAGCATAACAGGGAACTCTGGAAACACCATATATTTT. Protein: CASSITGNSGNTIYF.

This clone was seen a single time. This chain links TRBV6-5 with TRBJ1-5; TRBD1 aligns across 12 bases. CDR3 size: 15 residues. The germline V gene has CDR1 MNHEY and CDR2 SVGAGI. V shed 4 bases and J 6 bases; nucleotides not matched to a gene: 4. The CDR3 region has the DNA TGTGCCAGCAGTTGGGACAGGGGGCAAGGTCAGCCCCAGCATTTT. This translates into CASSWDRGQGQPQHF.